Listed below are T cell receptor beta chains from one sample, sequenced in a study of radiotherapy plus CTLA-4 blockade in lung cancer. Profiling relied on immunoSEQ multiplex PCR, and the TCRdb table lists in-frame clones only, not all of them. This sample has some 77,000 clones, with 75% to 90% found just once. Source: peripheral blood, taken from a patient treated with radiotherapy plus ipilimumab. These receptors were obtained from a human donor with non-small cell lung cancer who had a partial response to radiotherapy plus ipilimumab. CDR3s include the opening cysteine and the closing phenylalanine or tryptophan. The D gene is left open where the match is weak. Expanded clones are given a class, and other clones once, few, many or no size at all.

clone_size: few
j_call: TRBJ1-1
d_call: TRBD1
v_call: TRBV19
cdr3_nt: TGTGCCAGTATCCCGACAGGGGTCACTGAAGCTTTCTTT
cdr3_aa: CASIPTGVTEAFF

clone_size: -
j_call: TRBJ2-2
d_call: TRBD2
v_call: TRBV18
cdr3_nt: TGTGCCAGCTCACCCCGAGGGTCGGGGGGAGGAACCGGGGAGCTGTTTTTT
cdr3_aa: CASSPRGSGGGTGELFF

clone_size: -
j_call: TRBJ2-7
d_call: -
v_call: TRBV27
cdr3_nt: TGTGCCAGCAGTTTTTATAGGGGGGGCGAGCAGTACTTC
cdr3_aa: CASSFYRGGEQYF

clone_size: once
j_call: TRBJ2-2
d_call: TRBD2
v_call: TRBV12-5
cdr3_nt: TGTGCTAGTGGTTTGGTACAGCGGGAGAAGGGTTGGGGTCCCGGGGAGCTGTTTTTT
cdr3_aa: CASGLVQREKGWGPGELFF

clone_size: -
j_call: TRBJ1-5
d_call: TRBD1
v_call: TRBV19
cdr3_nt: TGTGCCAGTAGTGGAGGGGGCAGGCAAAATCAGCCCCAGCATTTT
cdr3_aa: CASSGGGRQNQPQHF

clone_size: -
j_call: TRBJ2-5
d_call: TRBD1
v_call: TRBV19
cdr3_nt: TGTGCCAGTAGGCCACCGGGACAGGGGGAGACCCAGTACTTC
cdr3_aa: CASRPPGQGETQYF

clone_size: -
j_call: TRBJ2-3
d_call: -
v_call: TRBV7-3
cdr3_nt: TGTGCCAGCTCCGCTTTGGGTAGCGGTTCTCGGGCAGATACGCAGTATTTT
cdr3_aa: CASSALGSGSRADTQYF

clone_size: -
j_call: TRBJ2-3
d_call: -
v_call: TRBV27
cdr3_nt: TGTGCCAGCAGTCCACATAGCACAGATACGCAGTATTTT
cdr3_aa: CASSPHSTDTQYF

clone_size: -
j_call: TRBJ2-3
d_call: -
v_call: TRBV18
cdr3_nt: TGTGCCAGCTCAGAACTGGGGACACCTAGCACAGATACGCAGTATTTT
cdr3_aa: CASSELGTPSTDTQYF

clone_size: few
j_call: TRBJ1-6
d_call: -
v_call: TRBV30
cdr3_nt: TGTGCCTGGAGTAGGGGGGGCGCGGGGTCAGCCCTCCACTTT
cdr3_aa: CAWSRGGAGSALHF

clone_size: -
j_call: TRBJ1-2
d_call: TRBD1
v_call: TRBV5-4
cdr3_nt: TGTGCCAGCAGCTTCGCGGACAGGGGCCTCTATGGCTACACCTTC
cdr3_aa: CASSFADRGLYGYTF

clone_size: -
j_call: TRBJ2-3
d_call: -
v_call: TRBV6-1
cdr3_nt: TGTGCCAGCAAAGCAAGCACAGATACGCAGTATTTT
cdr3_aa: CASKASTDTQYF

clone_size: -
j_call: TRBJ2-4
d_call: -
v_call: TRBV27
cdr3_nt: TGTGCCAGCAGTTTTGACCGCGGACAGTTAATTCAGTACTTC
cdr3_aa: CASSFDRGQLIQYF